This T cell receptor beta chain was sequenced for a study of spatial heterogeneity in lung cancer. Every cDNA TCR molecule received its own unique molecular identifier. MiXCR, run by TCRdb on the 5' RACE reads, gives a single entry per CDR3 protein. The sample consists of tens of thousands of distinct CDR3 sequences, more than 7% of them appearing once. The sample's time point: sample taken at primary tumor resection. Researchers sequenced whole RNA taken from tumor, nontumor lung or frozen PBMC without sorting. The donors comprised approximately 75 untreated early-stage non-small cell lung cancer patients. Germline trimming cut 5 bases from V and 7 bases from J; bases unmatched to any gene: 9. There are 15 residues in the CDR3. In its sample, this clonotype was seen many times.

The chain recombines TRBV12-3 or TRBV12-4 with TRBJ1-1, with TRBD1 identical over 11 bases. This material consisted of PBMCs, taken at surgery. The clonotype originates from a female donor with early-stage non-small cell lung cancer. CDR3 in DNA: TGTGCCAGCAGTACCCTGGACAGGGGGCGCGGTGAAGCTTTCTTT. Its translation is CASSTLDRGRGEAFF.